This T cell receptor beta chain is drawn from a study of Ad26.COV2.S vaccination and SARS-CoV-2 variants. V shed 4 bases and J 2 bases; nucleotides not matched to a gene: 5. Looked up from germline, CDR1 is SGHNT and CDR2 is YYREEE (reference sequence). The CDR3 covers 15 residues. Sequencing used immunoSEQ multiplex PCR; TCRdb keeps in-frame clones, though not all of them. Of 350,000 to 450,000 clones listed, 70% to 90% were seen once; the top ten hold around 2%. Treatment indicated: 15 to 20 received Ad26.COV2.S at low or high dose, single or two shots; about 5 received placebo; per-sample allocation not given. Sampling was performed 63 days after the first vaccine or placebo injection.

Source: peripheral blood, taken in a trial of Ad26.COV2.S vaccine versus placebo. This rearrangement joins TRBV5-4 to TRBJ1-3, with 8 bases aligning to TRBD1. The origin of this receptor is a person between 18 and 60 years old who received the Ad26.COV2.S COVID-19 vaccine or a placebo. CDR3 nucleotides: TGTGCCAGCAGCAGATCACAGGGGGCTGGAAACACCATATATTTT. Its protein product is CASSRSQGAGNTIYF.